One and the same sample provided the 12 T cell receptor beta chains below, sequenced in a study of blood T cell repertoires in COVID-19. Data came from immunoSEQ multiplex PCR; TCRdb stores just in-frame clones and leaves some out. In the table there are some 150,000 clones, just under 90% of which are singletons. The sample consisted of peripheral blood. These receptors were obtained from a woman at least 80 years old with acute or convalescent COVID-19.

This chain uses TRBV6-2 or TRBV6-3 with TRBJ1-4; 8 nucleotides agree with TRBD1. This CDR3 is 18 amino acids long. The germline gives CDR1 MNHEY, CDR2 SVGEGT. After removal of 2 bases from V and 0 bases from J, the junction contained 8 bases not matched to a gene. CDR3 sequence (DNA): TGTGCCAGCAGTTACATCAGGGGGCGGGTAGCAACTAATGAAAAACTGTTTTTT. Its translation is CASSYIRGRVATNEKLFF.

In nucleotides, the CDR3 is TGCGCCAGCAGCTTGACTGTTCAGGGGGGCACTGAAGCTTTCTTT. As protein: CASSLTVQGGTEAFF. V and J are TRBV5-1 and TRBJ1-1; 7 bases are a match to TRBD1. The V segment lost 1 base and the J segment 4 bases; nucleotides outside the gene matches: 7. This CDR3 is 15 amino acids long. Germline V gene lookup returns CDR1 SGHRS and CDR2 YFSETQ. The whole variable domain, filled in from reference TRBV5-1 and TRBJ1-1, reads KAGVTQTPRYLIKTRGQQVTLSCSPISGHRSVSWYQQTPGQGLQFLFEYFSETQRNKGNFPGRFSGRQFSNSRSEMNVSTLELGDSALYLCASSLTVQGGTEAFFGQGTRLTVV.

This clone was recorded only once. The V call is TRBV6-5, the J call TRBJ1-2, with 8 bases aligning to TRBD1. Germline trimming cut 7 bases from V and 8 bases from J; bases unmatched to any gene: 15. CDR3 length: 15 residues. From germline, CDR1 is MNHEY and CDR2 SVGAGI. The CDR3 region is CASTEQWDRLYGYTF. The CDR3 nucleotides read TGTGCCAGCACCGAACAGTGGGACAGGCTATACGGCTACACCTTC.

The chain carries TRBV11-3 and TRBJ2-1, with D tentatively TRBD1 (6 bases). The CDR3 covers 17 residues. The germline CDR1 and CDR2 sequences are SGHNT and YENEEA. The ends were cut back, 4 bases at V and 5 bases at J, with 21 bases in the middle. The CDR3 DNA sequence: TGTGCCAGCAGCTCCCTCGGCAGGGGAATAAACGACAATGAGCAGTTCTTC. Its translation: CASSSLGRGINDNEQFF.

V usage is TRBV4-1 and J usage is TRBJ1-3; D call uncertain. Per the germline V gene, CDR1 is MGHRA and CDR2 is YSYEKL. Deletions cut 4 bases from V and 2 bases from J, with 18 bases between. CDR3 length: 17 residues. In nucleotides, the CDR3 is TGCGCCAGCAGCCCCGGCAGGTTGATAAGTACTGGAAACACCATATATTTT. Its protein is CASSPGRLISTGNTIYF.

The CDR3 coding sequence is TGTGCCAGCAGCTTGGCTAGCGGGGGTTACGCCGGGGAGCTGTTTTTT. Its protein product is CASSLASGGYAGELFF. V is TRBV5-6 and J is TRBJ2-2; 10 bases line up with TRBD2. The CDR3 covers 16 residues. The junction had 5 bases not matched to a gene; V was cut back by 0 bases and J by 6 bases. From germline, CDR1 is SGHDT and CDR2 YYEEEE.

The chain has TRBV5-1 and TRBJ1-2; D is unresolved. Germline assignment: CDR1 SGHRS and CDR2 YFSETQ. The CDR3 sequence is 14 residues long. V gave up 0 bases and J gave up 8 bases, with 14 bases separating them. The CDR3 DNA sequence: TGCGCCAGCAGCTTGGCCGGATCAGAGAGGGGCTACACCTTC. Its protein product is CASSLAGSERGYTF.

The chain couples TRBV7-2 to TRBJ1-1; possible D gene TRBD1, 6 bases. Germline-derived CDR1 and CDR2 are SGHTA and FQGNSA. Trimming cost V 4 bases and J 1 base, with 13 bases left between them. This CDR3 spans 15 amino acids. The CDR3 region has the DNA TGTGCCAGCAGCTCCATGACAGGTGGGAACACTGAAGCTTTCTTT. Amino acids: CASSSMTGGNTEAFF.

This clone was picked up a small number of times. V usage is TRBV5-4 and J usage is TRBJ2-7; 7 nucleotides agree with TRBD2. CDR3 length: 15 amino acids. CDR1 SGHNT and CDR2 YYREEE come from the germline V gene (reference sequence). V was pared by 7 bases and J by 10 bases, with 20 bases of the junction left unmatched. In DNA, the CDR3 is TGTGCCAGCTTCCTCAGTCCGGGAGGAGCCGCCGAACAGTACTTC. It codes for CASFLSPGGAAEQYF.

This clone was recorded once. The V gene is TRBV2, the J gene TRBJ1-5; D ambiguous. Germline loops: CDR1 SNHLY, CDR2 FYNNEI. V gave up 3 bases and J gave up 10 bases, with 10 bases separating them. CDR3 length: 12 amino acids. The CDR3 spells CASSDVGIPQHF. In DNA form, the CDR3 reads TGTGCCAGCAGTGATGTCGGGATTCCCCAGCATTTT.

This clone was counted a single time. The rearrangement uses TRBV19 and TRBJ1-1, with D possibly TRBD1 on 5 matching bases. The CDR3 has 15 amino acids. Germline V gene lookup returns CDR1 LNHDA and CDR2 SQIVND (reference sequence). V was trimmed by 3 bases and J by 0 bases, leaving 11 bases between them. This CDR3 is CASSIGRVMNTEAFF. CDR3 in DNA: TGTGCCAGTAGTATTGGCAGGGTAATGAACACTGAAGCTTTCTTT.

The V and J genes are TRBV30 and TRBJ1-3; 10 bases map to TRBD1. Losses at the gene ends were 2 bases for V and 3 bases for J; bases not matched to a gene: 10. Looked up from germline, CDR1 is GTSNPN and CDR2 is SVGIG (reference sequence). This CDR3 has 17 amino acids. The CDR3 nucleotides are TGTGCCTGGAGTCCGGGACAGGGGACTTTCGTTGGAAACACCATATATTTT. Residues: CAWSPGQGTFVGNTIYF.